This T cell receptor (beta chain) was retrieved from a study of control samples from healthy donors and cancer patients. This CDR3 is built from 18 residues. CDR1 is SGHRS and CDR2 is YFSETQ in the germline V gene. V was cut by 2 bases and J by 4 bases, with 24 bases left in between. Sequenced by immunoSEQ multiplex PCR; TCRdb stores in-frame clones only, minus some. The sample shows about 230,000 clones, almost 85% of them seen only once. The sample consisted of PBMCs. The chain uses TRBV5-1 and TRBJ1-2, with a weak D call TRBD1 (5 bases). The clonotype originates from a woman aged 55-69 years with lung cancer. The chain's CDR3 is CASSLRGHSPLRFYGYTF. CDR3 DNA: TGCGCCAGCAGCTTAAGAGGACACTCACCTCTCCGGTTCTATGGCTACACCTTC. Drawing the rest from reference TRBV5-1 and TRBJ1-2, the complete variable domain is KAGVTQTPRYLIKTRGQQVTLSCSPISGHRSVSWYQQTPGQGLQFLFEYFSETQRNKGNFPGRFSGRQFSNSRSEMNVSTLELGDSALYLCASSLRGHSPLRFYGYTFGSGTRLTVV.